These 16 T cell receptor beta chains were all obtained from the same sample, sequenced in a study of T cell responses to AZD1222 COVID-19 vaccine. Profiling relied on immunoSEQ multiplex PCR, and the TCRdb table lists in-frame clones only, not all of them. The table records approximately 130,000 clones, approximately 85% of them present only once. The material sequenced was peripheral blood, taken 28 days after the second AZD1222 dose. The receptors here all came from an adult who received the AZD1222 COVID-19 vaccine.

CDR3 coding DNA: TGTGCCAGCAGCTTAGCGTTAAGTACAGGGAGGTATTCACCCCTCCACTTT. Translation: CASSLALSTGRYSPLHF. The chain joins TRBV7-9 to TRBJ1-6; weak D call: TRBD1 (6 bases). V lost 0 bases, J lost 8 bases, and 17 bases lay in between. The CDR3 has 17 amino acids. The V gene's germline CDR1 is SEHNR and CDR2 FQNEAQ (reference sequence). The variable domain in full, with the rest retrieved from reference TRBV7-9 and TRBJ1-6, is DTGVSQNPRHKITKRGQNVTFRCDPISEHNRLYWYRQTLGQGPEFLTYFQNEAQLEKSRLLSDRFSAERPKGSFSTLEIQRTEQGDSAMYLCASSLALSTGRYSPLHFGNGTRLTVT.

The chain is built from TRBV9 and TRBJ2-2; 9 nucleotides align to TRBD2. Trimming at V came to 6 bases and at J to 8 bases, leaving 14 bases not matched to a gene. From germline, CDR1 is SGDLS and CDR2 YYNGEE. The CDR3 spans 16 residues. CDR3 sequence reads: CASNPGGLAGSGELFF. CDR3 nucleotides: TGTGCCAGCAACCCAGGGGGGCTAGCGGGATCAGGGGAGCTGTTTTTT.

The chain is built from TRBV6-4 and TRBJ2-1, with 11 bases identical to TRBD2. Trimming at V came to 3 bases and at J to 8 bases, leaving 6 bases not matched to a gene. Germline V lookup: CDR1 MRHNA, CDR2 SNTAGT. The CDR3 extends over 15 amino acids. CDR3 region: CASSEGTSGSDEQFF. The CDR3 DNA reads TGTGCCAGCAGTGAAGGAACTAGCGGGAGTGATGAGCAGTTCTTC.

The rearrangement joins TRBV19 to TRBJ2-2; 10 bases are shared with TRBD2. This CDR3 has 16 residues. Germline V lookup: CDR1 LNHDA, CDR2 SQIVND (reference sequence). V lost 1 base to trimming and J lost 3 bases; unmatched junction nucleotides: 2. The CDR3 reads CASSIGLAGDTGELFF. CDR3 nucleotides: TGTGCCAGTAGTATAGGTCTAGCGGGAGACACCGGGGAGCTGTTTTTT.

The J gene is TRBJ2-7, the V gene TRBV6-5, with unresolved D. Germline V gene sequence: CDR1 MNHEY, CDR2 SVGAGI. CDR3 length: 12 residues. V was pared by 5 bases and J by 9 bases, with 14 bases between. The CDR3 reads CASSLQDSVQYF. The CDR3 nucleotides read TGTGCCAGCAGTCTACAAGATTCGGTGCAGTACTTC.

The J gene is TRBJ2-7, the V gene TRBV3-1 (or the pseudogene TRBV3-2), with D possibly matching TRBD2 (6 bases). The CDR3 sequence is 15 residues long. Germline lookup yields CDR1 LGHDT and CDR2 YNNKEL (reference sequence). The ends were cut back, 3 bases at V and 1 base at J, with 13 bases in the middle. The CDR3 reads CASSHTGTRSYEQYF. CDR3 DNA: TGTGCCAGCAGCCATACCGGGACTCGGTCCTACGAGCAGTACTTC.

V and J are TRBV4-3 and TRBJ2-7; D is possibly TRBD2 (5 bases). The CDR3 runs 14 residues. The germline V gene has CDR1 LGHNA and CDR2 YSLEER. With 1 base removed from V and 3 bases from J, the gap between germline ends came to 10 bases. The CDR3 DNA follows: TGCGCCAGCAGCCAAGGGACTGAGGTCTACGAGCAGTACTTC. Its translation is CASSQGTEVYEQYF.

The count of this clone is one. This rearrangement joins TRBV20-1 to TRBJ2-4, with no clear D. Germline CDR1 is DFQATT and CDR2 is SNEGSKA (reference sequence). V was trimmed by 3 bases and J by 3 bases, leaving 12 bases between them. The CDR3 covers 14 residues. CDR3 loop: CSASRRPNKNIQYF. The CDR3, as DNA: TGCAGTGCTAGTAGAAGACCGAACAAAAACATTCAGTACTTC.

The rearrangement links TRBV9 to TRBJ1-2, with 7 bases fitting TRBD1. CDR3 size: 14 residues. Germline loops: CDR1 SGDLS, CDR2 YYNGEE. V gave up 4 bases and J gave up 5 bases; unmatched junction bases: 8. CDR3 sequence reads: CASSFTTGEYGYTF. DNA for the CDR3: TGTGCCAGCAGCTTCACTACAGGGGAGTATGGCTACACCTTC.

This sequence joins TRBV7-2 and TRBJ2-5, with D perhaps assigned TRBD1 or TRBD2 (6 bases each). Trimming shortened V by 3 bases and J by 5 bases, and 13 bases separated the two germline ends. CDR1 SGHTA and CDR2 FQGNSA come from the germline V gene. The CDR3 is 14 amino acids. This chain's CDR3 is CASSFGGGMETQYF. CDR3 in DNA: TGTGCCAGCAGCTTTGGAGGGGGGATGGAGACCCAGTACTTC.

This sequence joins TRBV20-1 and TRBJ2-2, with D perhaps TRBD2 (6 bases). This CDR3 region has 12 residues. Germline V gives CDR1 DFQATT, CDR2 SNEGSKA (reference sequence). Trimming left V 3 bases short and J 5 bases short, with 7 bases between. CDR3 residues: CSASGGTGELFF. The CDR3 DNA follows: TGCAGTGCTAGTGGAGGGACCGGGGAGCTGTTTTTT.

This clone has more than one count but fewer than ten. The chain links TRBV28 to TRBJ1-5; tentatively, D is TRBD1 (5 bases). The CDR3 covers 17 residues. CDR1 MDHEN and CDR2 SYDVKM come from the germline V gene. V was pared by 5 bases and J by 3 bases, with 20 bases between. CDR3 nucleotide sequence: TGTGCCAGCAGTCCCCCCTCGGGGGGTCTCACCAATCAGCCCCAGCATTTT. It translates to CASSPPSGGLTNQPQHF. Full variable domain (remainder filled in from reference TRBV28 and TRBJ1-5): DVKVTQSSRYLVKRTGEKVFLECVQDMDHENMFWYRQDPGLGLRLIYFSYDVKMKEKGDIPEGYSVSREKKERFSLILESASTNQTSMYLCASSPPSGGLTNQPQHFGDGTRLSIL.

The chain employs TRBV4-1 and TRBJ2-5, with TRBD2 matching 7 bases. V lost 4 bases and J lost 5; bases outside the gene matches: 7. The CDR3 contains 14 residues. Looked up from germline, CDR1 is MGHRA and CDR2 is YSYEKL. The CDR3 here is CASSPGLVTETQYF. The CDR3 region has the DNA TGCGCCAGCAGCCCTGGACTAGTGACCGAGACCCAGTACTTC.

The CDR3 spells CASSISTGQLGMPQHF. The CDR3 coding sequence is TGTGCCAGTAGTATATCAACCGGGCAGCTGGGGATGCCCCAGCATTTT. The V call is TRBV19, the J call TRBJ1-5; no firm D call. Trimming stripped 2 bases from V and 9 bases from J, with 20 bases between. The V gene's germline CDR1 is LNHDA and CDR2 SQIVND (reference sequence). This CDR3 is 16 amino acids long.

CDR3: CASSPIDKLNEKLFF. CDR3 coding DNA: TGTGCCAGCAGCCCCATCGACAAACTTAATGAAAAACTGTTTTTT. This sequence joins TRBV3-1 (or the pseudogene TRBV3-2) and TRBJ1-4; D is unresolved. Germline V lookup: CDR1 LGHDT, CDR2 YNNKEL (reference sequence). The CDR3 is 15 residues long. V was clipped by 4 bases and J by 4 bases, with 13 bases between them.

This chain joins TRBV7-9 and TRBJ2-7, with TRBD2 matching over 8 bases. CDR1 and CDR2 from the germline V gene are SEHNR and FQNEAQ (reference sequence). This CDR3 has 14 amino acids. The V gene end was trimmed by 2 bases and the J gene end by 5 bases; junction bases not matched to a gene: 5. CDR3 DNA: TGTGCCAGCAGCTTACAAGCGGGGGTCCACGAGCAGTACTTC. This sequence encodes CASSLQAGVHEQYF.